This TCR beta chain was recorded in a study of shared clonotypes between healthy human individuals. Over several immunoSEQ plates, each subset's genomic DNA was distributed in even portions. Repertoires were generated with immunoSEQ multiplex PCR, while TCRdb's copy carries only in-frame clones and drops some. The sample consists of 2 million to 2.5 million clones, about 93% of them appearing once. Terminally differentiated effector memory CD45RA+ cells were excluded from the naive CD8 cells, which were CD45RO-negative and positively selected for CCR7. On this clone: No antigen is known for it. Other DNA sequences from this sample encode an identical CDR3 as well.

Study-wide findings and caveats: For naive CD4 cells, roughly 4.6% of clonotypes were shared across a handful of donors. Deeper or shallower sequencing was expected to change how clonotypes are shared among donors.

Sequenced input: naive CD8+ T cells from PBMCs. The origin of this receptor is a young man in good health. Some clones in this sample may be carry-over from other donors' samples.

As DNA, the CDR3 is TGTGCCTCCAGCCCCGGGACAGGGGGCTACGAGCAGTACTTC. Protein: CASSPGTGGYEQYF. This chain uses TRBV7-9 with TRBJ2-7; 11 bases line up with TRBD1. The CDR3 has 14 amino acids. In germline, CDR1 is SEHNR, CDR2 FQNEAQ (reference sequence). Germline trimming cut 11 bases from V and 3 bases from J; bases unmatched to any gene: 9.